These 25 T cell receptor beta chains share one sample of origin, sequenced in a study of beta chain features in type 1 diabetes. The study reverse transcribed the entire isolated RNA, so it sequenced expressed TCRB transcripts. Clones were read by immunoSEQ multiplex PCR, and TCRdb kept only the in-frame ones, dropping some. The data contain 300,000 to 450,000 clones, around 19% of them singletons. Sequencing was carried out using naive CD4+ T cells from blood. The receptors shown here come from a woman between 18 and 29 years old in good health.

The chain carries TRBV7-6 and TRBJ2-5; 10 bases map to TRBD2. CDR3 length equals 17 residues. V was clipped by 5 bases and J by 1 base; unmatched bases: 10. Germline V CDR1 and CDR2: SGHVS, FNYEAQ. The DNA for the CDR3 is TGTGCCAGCAGCCACGGGGCAGCGGGGGGGCCCCAAGAGACCCAGTACTTC. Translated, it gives CASSHGAAGGPQETQYF.

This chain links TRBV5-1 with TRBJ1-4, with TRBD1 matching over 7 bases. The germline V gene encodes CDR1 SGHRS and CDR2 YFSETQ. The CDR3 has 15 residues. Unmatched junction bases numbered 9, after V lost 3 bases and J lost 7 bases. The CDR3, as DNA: TGCGCCAGCAGCTCCCGGGGACAGAGCGTTGAAAAACTGTTTTTT. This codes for CASSSRGQSVEKLFF.

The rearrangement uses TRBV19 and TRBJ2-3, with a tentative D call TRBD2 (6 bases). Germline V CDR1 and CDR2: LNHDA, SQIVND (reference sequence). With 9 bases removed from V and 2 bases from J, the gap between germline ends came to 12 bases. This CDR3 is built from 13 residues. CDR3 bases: TGTGCCAGCCGGGACTTACACACAGATACGCAGTATTTT. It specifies CASRDLHTDTQYF.

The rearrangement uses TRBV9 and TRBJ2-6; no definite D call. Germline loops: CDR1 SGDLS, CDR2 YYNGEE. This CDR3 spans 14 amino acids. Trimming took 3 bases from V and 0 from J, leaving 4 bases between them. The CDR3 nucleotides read TGTGCCAGCAGCGCCGTCTCTGGGGCCAACGTCCTGACTTTC. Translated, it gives CASSAVSGANVLTF.

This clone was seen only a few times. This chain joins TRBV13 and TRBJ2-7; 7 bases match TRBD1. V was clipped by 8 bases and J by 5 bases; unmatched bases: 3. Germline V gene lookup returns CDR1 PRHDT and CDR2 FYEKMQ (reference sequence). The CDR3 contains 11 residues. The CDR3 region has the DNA TGTGCCAGCCGACAGGGCCACGAGCAGTACTTC. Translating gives CASRQGHEQYF.

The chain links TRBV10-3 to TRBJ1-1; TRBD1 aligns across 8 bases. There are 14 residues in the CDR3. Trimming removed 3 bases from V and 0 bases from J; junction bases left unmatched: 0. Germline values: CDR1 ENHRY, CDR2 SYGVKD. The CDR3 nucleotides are TGTGCCATCAGTGAACAGGGGGTGAACACTGAAGCTTTCTTT. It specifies CAISEQGVNTEAFF.

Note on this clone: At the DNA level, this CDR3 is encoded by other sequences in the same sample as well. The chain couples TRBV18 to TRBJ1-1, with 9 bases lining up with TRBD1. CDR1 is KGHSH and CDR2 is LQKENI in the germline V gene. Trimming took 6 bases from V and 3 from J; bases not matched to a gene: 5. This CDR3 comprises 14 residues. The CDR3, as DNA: TGTGCCAGCTCCCCCAGACAGGGGGACACTGAAGCTTTCTTT. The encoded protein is CASSPRQGDTEAFF.

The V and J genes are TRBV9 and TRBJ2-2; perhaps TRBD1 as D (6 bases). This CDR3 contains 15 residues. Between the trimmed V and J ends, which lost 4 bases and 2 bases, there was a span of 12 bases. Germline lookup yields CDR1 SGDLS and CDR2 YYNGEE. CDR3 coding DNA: TGTGCCAGCAGCCCCGGGACAATAAACACCGGGGAGCTGTTTTTT. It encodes CASSPGTINTGELFF.

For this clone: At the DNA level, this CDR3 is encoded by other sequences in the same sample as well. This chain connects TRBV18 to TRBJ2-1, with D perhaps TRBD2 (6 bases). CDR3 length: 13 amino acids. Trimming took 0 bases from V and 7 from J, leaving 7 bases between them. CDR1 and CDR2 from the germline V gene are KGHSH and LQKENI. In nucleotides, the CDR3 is TGTGCCAGCTCACCACCTGGGGGGAATGAGCAGTTCTTC. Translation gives CASSPPGGNEQFF.

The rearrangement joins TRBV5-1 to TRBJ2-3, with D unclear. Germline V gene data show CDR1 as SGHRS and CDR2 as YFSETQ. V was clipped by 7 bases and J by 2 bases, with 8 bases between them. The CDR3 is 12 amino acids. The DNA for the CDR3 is TGCGCCAGCGGCTCGTACACAGATACGCAGTATTTT. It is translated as CASGSYTDTQYF.

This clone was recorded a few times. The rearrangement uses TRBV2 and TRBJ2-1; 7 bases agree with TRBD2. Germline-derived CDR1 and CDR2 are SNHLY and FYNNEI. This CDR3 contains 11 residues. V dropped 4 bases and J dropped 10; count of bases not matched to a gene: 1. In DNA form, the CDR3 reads TGTGCCAGCAGTGTAGCGGGCGAGCAGTTCTTC. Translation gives CASSVAGEQFF.

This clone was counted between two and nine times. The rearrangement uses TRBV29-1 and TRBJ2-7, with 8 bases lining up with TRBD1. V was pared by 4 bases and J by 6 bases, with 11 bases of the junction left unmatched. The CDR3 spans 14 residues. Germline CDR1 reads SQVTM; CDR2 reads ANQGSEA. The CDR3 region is CSVGLGQGLIEQYF. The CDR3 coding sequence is TGCAGCGTTGGCCTCGGACAGGGATTGATCGAGCAGTACTTC.

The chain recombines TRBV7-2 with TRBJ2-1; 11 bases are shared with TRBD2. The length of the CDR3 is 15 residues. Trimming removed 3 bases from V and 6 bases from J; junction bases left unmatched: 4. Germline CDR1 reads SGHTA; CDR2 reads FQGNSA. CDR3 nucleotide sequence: TGTGCCAGCAGCTTTAGCGGGGGGGACCCCAATGAGCAGTTCTTC. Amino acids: CASSFSGGDPNEQFF.

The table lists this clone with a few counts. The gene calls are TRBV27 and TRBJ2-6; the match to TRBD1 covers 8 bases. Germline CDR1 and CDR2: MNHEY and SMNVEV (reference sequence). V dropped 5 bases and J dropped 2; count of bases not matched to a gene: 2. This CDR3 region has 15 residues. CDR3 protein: CASSLRGPGANVLTF. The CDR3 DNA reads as TGTGCCAGCAGTCTCAGGGGGCCTGGGGCCAACGTCCTGACTTTC. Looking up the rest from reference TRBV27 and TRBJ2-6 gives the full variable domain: EAQVTQNPRYLITVTGKKLTVTCSQNMNHEYMSWYRQDPGLGLRQIYYSMNVEVTDKGDVPEGYKVSRKEKRNFPLILESPSPNQTSLYFCASSLRGPGANVLTFGAGSRLTVL.

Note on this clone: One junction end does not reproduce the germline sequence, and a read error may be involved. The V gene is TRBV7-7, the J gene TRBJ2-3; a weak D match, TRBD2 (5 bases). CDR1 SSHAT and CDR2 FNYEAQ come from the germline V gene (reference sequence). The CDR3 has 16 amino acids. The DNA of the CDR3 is TGTGCTAGCAGCTTAGCGCTTACGACTAGCACAGATACGCAGTATTTT. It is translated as CASSLALTTSTDTQYF.

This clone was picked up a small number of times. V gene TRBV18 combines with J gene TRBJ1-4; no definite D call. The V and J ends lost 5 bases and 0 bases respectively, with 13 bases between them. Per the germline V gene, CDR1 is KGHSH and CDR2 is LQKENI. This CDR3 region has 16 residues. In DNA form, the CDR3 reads TGTGCCAGCTCATCTACCGCCGGGGCAACTAATGAAAAACTGTTTTTT. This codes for CASSSTAGATNEKLFF.

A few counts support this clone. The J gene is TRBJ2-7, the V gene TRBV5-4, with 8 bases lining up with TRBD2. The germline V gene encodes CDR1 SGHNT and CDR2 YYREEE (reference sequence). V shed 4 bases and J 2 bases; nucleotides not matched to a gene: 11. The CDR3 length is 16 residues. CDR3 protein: CASSPQRGSGTYEQYF. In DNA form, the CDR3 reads TGTGCCAGCAGCCCACAGAGAGGTAGCGGGACCTACGAGCAGTACTTC.

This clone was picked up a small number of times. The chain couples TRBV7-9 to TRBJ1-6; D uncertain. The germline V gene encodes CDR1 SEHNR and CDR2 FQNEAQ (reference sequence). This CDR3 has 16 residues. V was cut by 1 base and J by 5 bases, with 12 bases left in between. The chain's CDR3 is CASSLGWQKNNSPLHF. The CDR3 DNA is TGTGCCAGCAGCTTAGGGTGGCAGAAGAATAATTCACCCCTCCACTTT.

The CDR3: CATKGDGRVWNEQFF. Written as DNA, the CDR3 is TGTGCCACCAAAGGAGACGGGAGGGTCTGGAATGAGCAGTTCTTC. V is TRBV19 and J is TRBJ2-1, with 8 bases that match TRBD2. The length of the CDR3 is 15 residues. The germline gives CDR1 LNHDA, CDR2 SQIVND (reference sequence). V gave up 10 bases and J gave up 7 bases; unmatched junction bases: 15.

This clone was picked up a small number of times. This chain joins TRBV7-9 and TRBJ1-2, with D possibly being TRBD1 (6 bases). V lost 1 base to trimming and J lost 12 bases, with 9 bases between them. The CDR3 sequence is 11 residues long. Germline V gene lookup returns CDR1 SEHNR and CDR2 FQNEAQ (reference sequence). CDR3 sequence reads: CASSLGQGNTF. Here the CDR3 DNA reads TGTGCCAGCAGCTTAGGGCAGGGGAACACCTTC. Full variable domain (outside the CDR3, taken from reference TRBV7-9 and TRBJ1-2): DTGVSQNPRHKITKRGQNVTFRCDPISEHNRLYWYRQTLGQGPEFLTYFQNEAQLEKSRLLSDRFSAERPKGSFSTLEIQRTEQGDSAMYLCASSLGQGNTFGSGTRLTVV.

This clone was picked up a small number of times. CDR3 in amino acids: CASSPDIYSNQPQHF. In DNA, the CDR3 is TGTGCCAGCAGCCCCGACATATATAGCAATCAGCCCCAGCATTTT. The chain links TRBV9 to TRBJ1-5, with D unresolved. The V end lost 4 bases, the J end lost 0 bases, and 11 bases lay between the germline ends. This CDR3 has 15 amino acids. CDR1 and CDR2 (germline): SGDLS, YYNGEE.

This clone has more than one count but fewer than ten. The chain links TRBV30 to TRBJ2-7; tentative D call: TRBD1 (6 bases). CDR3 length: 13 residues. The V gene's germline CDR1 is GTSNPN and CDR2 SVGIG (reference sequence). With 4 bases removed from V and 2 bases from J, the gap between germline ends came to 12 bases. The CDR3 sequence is CAWNRDRAYEQYF. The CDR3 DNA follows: TGTGCCTGGAACAGGGACCGAGCCTACGAGCAGTACTTC.

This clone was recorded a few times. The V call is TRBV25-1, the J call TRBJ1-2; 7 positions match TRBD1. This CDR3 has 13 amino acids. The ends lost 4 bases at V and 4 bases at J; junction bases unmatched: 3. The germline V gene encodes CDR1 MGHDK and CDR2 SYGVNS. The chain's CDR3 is CASSARDSYGYTF. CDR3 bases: TGTGCCAGCAGTGCTAGGGACAGCTATGGCTACACCTTC.

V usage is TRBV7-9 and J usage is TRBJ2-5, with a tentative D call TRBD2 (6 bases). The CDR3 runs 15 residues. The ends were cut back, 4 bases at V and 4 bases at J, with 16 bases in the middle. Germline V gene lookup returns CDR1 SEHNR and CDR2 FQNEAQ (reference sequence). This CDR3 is CASSSASDTIETQYF. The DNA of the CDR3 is TGTGCCAGCAGCTCAGCTAGCGACACCATAGAGACCCAGTACTTC. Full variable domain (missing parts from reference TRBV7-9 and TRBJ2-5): DTGVSQNPRHKITKRGQNVTFRCDPISEHNRLYWYRQTLGQGPEFLTYFQNEAQLEKSRLLSDRFSAERPKGSFSTLEIQRTEQGDSAMYLCASSSASDTIETQYFGPGTRLLVL.

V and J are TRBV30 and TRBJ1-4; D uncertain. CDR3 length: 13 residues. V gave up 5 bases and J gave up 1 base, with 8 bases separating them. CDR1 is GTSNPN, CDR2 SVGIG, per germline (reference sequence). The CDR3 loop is CAWRGITNEKLFF. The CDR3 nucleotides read TGTGCCTGGCGGGGAATAACTAATGAAAAACTGTTTTTT.